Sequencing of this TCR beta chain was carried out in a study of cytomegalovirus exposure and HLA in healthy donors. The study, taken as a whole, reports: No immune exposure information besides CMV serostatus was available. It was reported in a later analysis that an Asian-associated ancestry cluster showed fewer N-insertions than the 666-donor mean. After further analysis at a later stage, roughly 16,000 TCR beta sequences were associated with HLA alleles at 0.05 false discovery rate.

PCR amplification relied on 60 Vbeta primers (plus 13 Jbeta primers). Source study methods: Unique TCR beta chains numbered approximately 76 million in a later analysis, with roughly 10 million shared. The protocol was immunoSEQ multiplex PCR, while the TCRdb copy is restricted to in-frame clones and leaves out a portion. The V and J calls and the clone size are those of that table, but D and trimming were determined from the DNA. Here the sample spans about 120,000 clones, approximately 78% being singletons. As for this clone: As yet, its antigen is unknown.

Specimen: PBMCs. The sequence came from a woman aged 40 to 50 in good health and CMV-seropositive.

Written as DNA, the CDR3 is TGTGCCAGCTCACCGACTACAGTCGATGAGCAGTTCTTC. It is translated as CASSPTTVDEQFF. The chain uses TRBV18 and TRBJ2-1; D might be TRBD2 (5 bases). Germline V gene sequence: CDR1 KGHSH, CDR2 LQKENI. V was cut by 3 bases and J by 8 bases, with 11 bases left in between. This CDR3 spans 13 amino acids.